This T cell receptor (beta chain) comes out of a study of blood T cells in healthy people across ages. General study points: CMV status of donors was unknown, possibly confounding expanded clonotype changes. Diversity figures based on one million T cells were deemed too low.

Unmatched junction bases numbered 8, after V lost 5 bases and J lost 5 bases. Germline V gene data show CDR1 as SGHNT and CDR2 as YENEEA. This CDR3 is 17 amino acids long. A second PCR of roughly 7 to 11 cycles used a sample-barcoded 5' primer and a J-beta primer mix. TCRdb reprocessed the 5' RACE reads via MiXCR and lists one record per CDR3 protein. The table shows approximately 580,000 distinct CDR3 sequences, with about 24% occurring only once. A remark on this clonotype: Its antigen is currently unknown.

This sample was shared with a second study, whose subject was T cells of mothers and their children. This second study says: Researchers report slightly higher, though non-significant, overlap in related mother-child pairs than in unrelated pairs.

This clonotype originated in a boy between 5 and 17 years old in good health. Sequencing input: blood. The chain combines TRBV11-3 with TRBJ2-1; 14 bases agree with TRBD2. DNA for the CDR3: TGTGCCAGCAGCCAGGGACTAGCGGGAGCGGGTGACAATGAGCAGTTCTTC. Translating it yields CASSQGLAGAGDNEQFF.